Each of the 20 T cell receptor beta chains below was sequenced from the same sample in a study of OX40 agonist ivuxolimab in advanced cancers. Clones were sequenced by immunoSEQ multiplex PCR, and TCRdb holds only the in-frame ones, with some missing. The table lists 31,000 or so clones, around 81% of them singletons. The specimen was CD4+ or CD8+ T cells sorted from blood, collected in a trial of the OX40 agonist ivuxolimab. These receptors came from an adult with an advanced solid tumor such as melanoma, head and neck, liver or kidney cancer.

The chain combines TRBV30 with TRBJ1-2, with TRBD1 matching over 7 bases. CDR3 length equals 13 residues. After removal of 3 bases from V and 4 bases from J, the junction contained 5 bases not matched to a gene. The germline V gene has CDR1 GTSNPN and CDR2 SVGIG (reference sequence). The CDR3 DNA is TGTGCCTGGAGGGCTACAGGGGCCTATGGCTACACCTTC. Translation: CAWRATGAYGYTF.

This chain joins TRBV5-6 and TRBJ2-2; D gene ambiguous. Germline V CDR1 and CDR2: SGHDT, YYEEEE. Deletions cut 2 bases from V and 7 bases from J, with 9 bases between. This CDR3 contains 13 residues. CDR3 DNA sequence: TGTGCCAGCAGCTTTCGGTGGGGCGGGGAGCTGTTTTTT. Protein product: CASSFRWGGELFF.

The chain is built from TRBV7-2 and TRBJ2-1; D gene unclear. Germline V lookup: CDR1 SGHTA, CDR2 FQGNSA. The CDR3 is made up of 16 amino acids. Trimming cost V 5 bases and J 2 bases, with 16 bases left between them. The CDR3, as DNA: TGTGCCAGCAGCCCAGTAGGCGGAAGCGCCTACAATGAGCAGTTCTTC. Residues: CASSPVGGSAYNEQFF.

The CDR3 DNA reads TGTGCCAGCAGGCGGACAGGGAGCAATTCACCCCTCCACTTT. Its protein is CASRRTGSNSPLHF. The chain recombines TRBV6-6 with TRBJ1-6; 8 bases map to TRBD1. Germline CDR1 reads MNHNY; CDR2 reads SVGAGI (reference sequence). V was pared by 6 bases and J by 7 bases, with 5 bases of the junction left unmatched. The CDR3 is made up of 14 amino acids.

The chain has TRBV5-6 and TRBJ2-3; D call uncertain. V was clipped by 0 bases and J by 6 bases, with 5 bases between them. The CDR3 consists of 12 residues. Germline CDR1 SGHDT, CDR2 YYEEEE. CDR3 loop: CASSLVGDTQYF. The CDR3 nucleotides read TGTGCCAGCAGCTTGGTTGGGGATACGCAGTATTTT.

This chain joins TRBV6-5 and TRBJ1-1; D remains unclear. CDR1 MNHEY and CDR2 SVGAGI come from the germline V gene. V gave up 5 bases and J gave up 1 base, with 8 bases separating them. CDR3 size: 13 residues. In DNA, the CDR3 is TGTGCCAGCAGTCAACAGCGGAACACTGAAGCTTTCTTT. Its translation is CASSQQRNTEAFF.

V usage is TRBV28 and J usage is TRBJ1-5; D may be TRBD1 (6 bases). The CDR3 is 17 amino acids. V lost 5 bases and J lost 0, with 17 bases in between. Looked up from germline, CDR1 is MDHEN and CDR2 is SYDVKM. CDR3 region: CASSTPDRFYSNQPQHF. The CDR3 DNA sequence: TGTGCCAGCAGTACCCCAGACAGGTTTTATAGCAATCAGCCCCAGCATTTT.

Only a few counts were recorded for this clone. The V call is TRBV30, the J call TRBJ1-1; D remains unclear. Germline V gene lookup returns CDR1 GTSNPN and CDR2 SVGIG (reference sequence). Between the trimmed V and J ends, which lost 3 bases and 1 base, there was a span of 21 bases. This CDR3 region has 17 residues. CDR3 protein: CAWSRERVRSTNTEAFF. The CDR3 DNA reads TGTGCCTGGAGCCGGGAAAGGGTCCGCTCGACGAACACTGAAGCTTTCTTT.

The chain employs TRBV7-9 and TRBJ1-1, with D perhaps TRBD1 (5 bases). The CDR3 is made up of 15 amino acids. Germline V CDR1 and CDR2: SEHNR, FQNEAQ (reference sequence). V shed 2 bases and J shed 0 bases, with 10 bases lying between them. The CDR3 coding sequence is TGTGCCAGCAGCTTAATGTCAGGGATGAACACTGAAGCTTTCTTT. Translated: CASSLMSGMNTEAFF. The complete variable domain, with remaining parts taken from reference TRBV7-9 and TRBJ1-1, reads DTGVSQNPRHKITKRGQNVTFRCDPISEHNRLYWYRQTLGQGPEFLTYFQNEAQLEKSRLLSDRFSAERPKGSFSTLEIQRTEQGDSAMYLCASSLMSGMNTEAFFGQGTRLTVV.

The gene calls are TRBV4-1 and TRBJ1-2, with TRBD1 identical over 7 bases. The CDR3 is 17 residues long. Germline V gene data show CDR1 as MGHRA and CDR2 as YSYEKL. V shed 3 bases, J shed 0 bases, and the junction held 10 bases outside the gene matches. The CDR3 bases are TGCGCCAGCAGCCAGCAGACAGGGAGAGGCTCTAACTATGGCTACACCTTC. Residues: CASSQQTGRGSNYGYTF.

This clone has only a few counts. The rearrangement uses TRBV7-2 and TRBJ2-5, with a weak D call TRBD2 (6 bases). Germline CDR1 and CDR2: SGHTA and FQGNSA. Trimming took 3 bases from V and 4 from J, leaving 9 bases between them. This CDR3 comprises 13 residues. The CDR3 sequence: CASSFLARETQYF. CDR3 nucleotide sequence: TGTGCCAGCAGCTTCCTAGCGAGAGAGACCCAGTACTTC.

The chain recombines TRBV5-1 with TRBJ2-5; D is uncertain. The CDR3 runs to 14 residues. Germline CDR1 reads SGHRS; CDR2 reads YFSETQ. V gave up 0 bases and J gave up 5 bases, with 11 bases separating them. The CDR3 coding sequence is TGCGCCAGCAGCTTGGCTCAGGTTGGGGAGACCCAGTACTTC. Amino acids: CASSLAQVGETQYF.

V usage is TRBV5-6 and J usage is TRBJ1-1; D is unresolved. Looked up from germline, CDR1 is SGHDT and CDR2 is YYEEEE. This CDR3 contains 15 residues. V was clipped by 2 bases and J by 2 bases, with 13 bases between them. The CDR3 nucleotides read TGTGCCAGCAGCTTCCGGTCGGGGATTAACACTGAAGCTTTCTTT. Protein: CASSFRSGINTEAFF.

This clone was seen more than once but under ten times. The V call is TRBV6-6, the J call TRBJ1-1; D is unclear. Germline CDR1 and CDR2: MNHNY and SVGAGI (reference sequence). With 4 bases removed from V and 10 bases from J, the gap between germline ends came to 16 bases. CDR3 size: 13 residues. As DNA, the CDR3 is TGTGCCAGCAGTTTCGGACCTCCTCGTGCAGCTTTCTTT. This codes for CASSFGPPRAAFF.

The chain joins TRBV19 to TRBJ2-2; D is undetermined. V lost 3 bases, J lost 6 bases, and 8 bases lay in between. The CDR3 runs to 13 residues. CDR1 is LNHDA and CDR2 is SQIVND in the germline V gene (reference sequence). CDR3 nucleotides: TGTGCCAGTAGTATTATAGTGGCCGGGGAGCTGTTTTTT. It translates to CASSIIVAGELFF.

This clone was counted a few times. The rearrangement joins TRBV27 to TRBJ2-1; D call uncertain. The CDR3 extends over 14 amino acids. Trimming stripped 6 bases from V and 6 bases from J, with 15 bases between. Germline V gene data show CDR1 as MNHEY and CDR2 as SMNVEV (reference sequence). The CDR3 protein is CASRSLGIINEQFF. The CDR3 bases are TGTGCCAGCAGGAGTCTTGGCATAATCAATGAGCAGTTCTTC.

CDR3 nucleotide sequence: TGTGCCAGCAGCTTAGAACAGGGGTTAAATCAGCCCCAGCATTTT. Translated, it gives CASSLEQGLNQPQHF. The V gene is TRBV11-3, the J gene TRBJ1-5, with 7 bases fitting TRBD1. V shed 0 bases, J shed 4 bases, and the junction held 3 bases outside the gene matches. Germline V gene lookup returns CDR1 SGHNT and CDR2 YENEEA. This CDR3 region has 15 residues. The full variable domain, with the rest looked up from reference TRBV11-3 and TRBJ1-5, is EAGVVQSPRYKIIEKKQPVAFWCNPISGHNTLYWYLQNLGQGPELLIRYENEEAVDDSQLPKDRFSAERLKGVDSTLKIQPAELGDSAVYLCASSLEQGLNQPQHFGDGTRLSIL.

The V gene is TRBV7-9, the J gene TRBJ2-2, with D perhaps TRBD1 (6 bases). Trimming cost V 3 bases and J 6 bases, with 11 bases left between them. CDR1 SEHNR and CDR2 FQNEAQ come from the germline V gene (reference sequence). CDR3 length equals 14 residues. This CDR3 reads CASSFLQGAGELFF. CDR3 in DNA: TGTGCCAGCAGCTTCCTACAGGGAGCCGGGGAGCTGTTTTTT.

The chain couples TRBV6-6 to TRBJ1-5; maybe TRBD1 (6 bases). This CDR3 is built from 14 residues. Trimming removed 6 bases from V and 4 bases from J, with 13 bases in between. Germline V gives CDR1 MNHNY, CDR2 SVGAGI (reference sequence). The CDR3 bases are TGTGCCAGCAGGGGGGCAGCGAATAATCAGCCCCAGCATTTT. It specifies CASRGAANNQPQHF.

In its sample, this clone was seen once. This chain joins TRBV4-3 and TRBJ1-1; D not certain. Germline V gene lookup returns CDR1 LGHNA and CDR2 YSLEER. There are 17 residues in the CDR3. V was cut by 2 bases and J by 6 bases, with 22 bases left in between. The CDR3 DNA is TGCGCCAGCAGCCAAAAGCTCCTCCGAGGCAGTGCCGCTGAAGCTTTCTTT. Translated: CASSQKLLRGSAAEAFF.